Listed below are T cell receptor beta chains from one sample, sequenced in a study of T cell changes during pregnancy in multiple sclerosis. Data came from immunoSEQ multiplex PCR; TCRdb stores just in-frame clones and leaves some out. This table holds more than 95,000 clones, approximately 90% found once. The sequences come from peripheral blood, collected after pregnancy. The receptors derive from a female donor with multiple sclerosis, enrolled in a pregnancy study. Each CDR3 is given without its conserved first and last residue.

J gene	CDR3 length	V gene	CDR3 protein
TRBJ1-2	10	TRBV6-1	ASSVSGYGYT
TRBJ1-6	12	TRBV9	ASSVQVNNSPLH
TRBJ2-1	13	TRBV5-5	ASSRDRGDYNEQF
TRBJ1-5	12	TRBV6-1	ASIDSHSNQPQH
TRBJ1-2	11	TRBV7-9	ASSEIRASGYT
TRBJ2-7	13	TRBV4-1	ASSRSGGALREQY
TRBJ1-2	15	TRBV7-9	ASSPPSWAGGMNGYT
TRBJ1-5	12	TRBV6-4	ASSGQGGLQPQH
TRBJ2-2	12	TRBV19	ASSPRTGRGELF
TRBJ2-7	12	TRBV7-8	ASSLDAGNYEQY
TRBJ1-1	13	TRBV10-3	AISELAVGNTEAF
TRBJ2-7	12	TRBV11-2	ASSFEGDFDEQY
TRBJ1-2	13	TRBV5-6	ASSRAAQGDYGYT
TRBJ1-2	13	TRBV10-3	AISESKRQGAGYT
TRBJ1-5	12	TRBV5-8	ASSLRGSNQPQH
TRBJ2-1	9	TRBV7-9	ATSRYNEQF
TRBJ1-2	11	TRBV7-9	ASSPRRVDGYT
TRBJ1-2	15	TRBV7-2	ASSLKPPETAGYGYT
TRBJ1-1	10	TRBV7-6	ASSFESSEAF
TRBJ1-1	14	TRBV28	ASSTNPRGGGTEAF
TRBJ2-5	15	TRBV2	ASSRRLAGGQEETQY
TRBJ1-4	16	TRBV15	ATSRDFGMWGANEKLF
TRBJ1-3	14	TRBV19	ASSISGLRIGNTIY
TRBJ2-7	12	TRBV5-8	ASRRDRVINEQY
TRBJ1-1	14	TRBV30	AWSPQGRGLDTEAF
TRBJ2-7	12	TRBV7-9	ASSFPPYSYEQY
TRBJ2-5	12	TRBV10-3	AARTGTGQETQY
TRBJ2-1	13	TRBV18	ASSPPDRGGGEQF